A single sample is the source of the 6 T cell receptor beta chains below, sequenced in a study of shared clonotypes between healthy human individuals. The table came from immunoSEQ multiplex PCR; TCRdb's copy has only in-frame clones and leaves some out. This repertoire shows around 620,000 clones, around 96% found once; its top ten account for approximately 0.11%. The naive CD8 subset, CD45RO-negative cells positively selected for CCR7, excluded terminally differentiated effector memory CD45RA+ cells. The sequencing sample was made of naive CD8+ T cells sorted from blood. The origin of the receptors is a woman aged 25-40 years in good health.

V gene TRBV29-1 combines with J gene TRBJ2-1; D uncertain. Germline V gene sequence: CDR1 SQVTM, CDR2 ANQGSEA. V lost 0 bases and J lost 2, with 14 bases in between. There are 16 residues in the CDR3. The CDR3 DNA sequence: TGCAGCGTTGAAGATCTTAATGGCGAAACCTACAATGAGCAGTTCTTC. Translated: CSVEDLNGETYNEQFF.

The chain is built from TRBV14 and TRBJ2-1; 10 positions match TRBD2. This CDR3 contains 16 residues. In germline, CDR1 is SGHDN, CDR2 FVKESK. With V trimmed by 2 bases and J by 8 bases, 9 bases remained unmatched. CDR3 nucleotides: TGTGCCAGCAGCCAAATAGCAGCGGGAGGGCCGGATGAGCAGTTCTTC. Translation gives CASSQIAAGGPDEQFF.

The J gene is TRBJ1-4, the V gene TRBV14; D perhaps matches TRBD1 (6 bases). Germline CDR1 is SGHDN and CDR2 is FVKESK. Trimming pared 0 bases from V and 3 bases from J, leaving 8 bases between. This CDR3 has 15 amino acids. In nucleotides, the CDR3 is TGTGCCAGCAGCCAAGACAGGGGTGCTAATGAAAAACTGTTTTTT. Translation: CASSQDRGANEKLFF.

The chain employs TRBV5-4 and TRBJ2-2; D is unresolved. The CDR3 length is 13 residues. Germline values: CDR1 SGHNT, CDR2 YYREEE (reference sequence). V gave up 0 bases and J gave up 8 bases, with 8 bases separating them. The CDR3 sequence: CASSLAAKGELFF. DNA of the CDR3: TGTGCCAGCAGCTTGGCGGCGAAGGGGGAGCTGTTTTTT.

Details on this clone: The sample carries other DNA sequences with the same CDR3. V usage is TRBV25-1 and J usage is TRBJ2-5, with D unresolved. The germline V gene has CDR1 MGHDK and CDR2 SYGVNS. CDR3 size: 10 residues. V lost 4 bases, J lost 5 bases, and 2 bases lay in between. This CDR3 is CASSGETQYF. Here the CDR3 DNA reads TGTGCCAGCAGTGGGGAGACCCAGTACTTC.

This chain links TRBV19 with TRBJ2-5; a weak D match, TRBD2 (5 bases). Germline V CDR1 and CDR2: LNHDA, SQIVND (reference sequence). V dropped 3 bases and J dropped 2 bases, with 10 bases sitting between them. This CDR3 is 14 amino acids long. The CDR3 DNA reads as TGTGCCAGTAGTATGTCGGGGTTACAAGAGACCCAGTACTTC. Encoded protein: CASSMSGLQETQYF. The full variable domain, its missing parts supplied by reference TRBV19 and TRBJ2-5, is DGGITQSPKYLFRKEGQNVTLSCEQNLNHDAMYWYRQDPGQGLRLIYYSQIVNDFQKGDIAEGYSVSREKKESFPLTVTSAQKNPTAFYLCASSMSGLQETQYFGPGTRLLVL.